A single TCR beta chain is shown here with its context. The CDR3 has 14 residues. Trimming left V 7 bases short and J 4 bases short, with 19 bases between. In germline, CDR1 is SQVTM, CDR2 ANQGSEA. The data stem from a study of blood T cell repertoires in COVID-19. The overall study: Donors in the United States, Italy and Spain gave samples during acute or convalescent COVID-19. The analysed material was cDNA or gDNA that came from T cells, B-cell-depleted T cells, or PBMCs.

Original processing methods: Amplification of reference gene primers provided the estimated nucleated cell counts. Repertoires were generated with immunoSEQ multiplex PCR, while TCRdb's copy carries only in-frame clones and drops some. The D gene and trimming were derived from the DNA, and the V and J assignments and clone size from that table. The sample includes roughly 210,000 clones, roughly 84% of them seen just once. The rearrangement joins TRBV29-1 to TRBJ1-2; D unclear. The receptor was derived from an elderly woman with COVID-19, enrolled during active disease. Sequenced input: peripheral blood. DNA for the CDR3: TGCAGCGGCCGGGGTGAGGGCGCCCTCTATGGCTACACCTTC. Its translation is CSGRGEGALYGYTF.